Below are 10 T cell receptor beta chains sequenced from a single sample in a study of T-cell memory formation after mild COVID-19. MiXCR was run by TCRdb on the 5' RACE reads, yielding one entry per CDR3 protein. Counted here are about 340,000 distinct CDR3 sequences, around 21% occurring once; the ten biggest clones make up approximately 12%. Sequenced: PBMCs or a T cell subset sorted from them (not recorded which). The receptor source for this set is an adult woman who had mild COVID-19 (a few samples of this study predate the infection). Cell type and time point are not known.

This clonotype was seen repeatedly, ten times or more. This rearrangement joins TRBV12-3 or TRBV12-4 to TRBJ2-3, with 12 bases that match TRBD2. There are 16 residues in the CDR3. V was clipped by 5 bases and J by 1 base; unmatched bases: 4. CDR3 sequence reads: CASSKTSGSGTDTQYF. The CDR3 region has the DNA TGTGCCAGCAGTAAGACTAGCGGGAGCGGCACAGATACGCAGTATTTT.

Only a few counts were recorded for this clonotype. This chain joins TRBV5-1 and TRBJ2-5; 10 bases are a match to TRBD2. Unmatched junction bases numbered 10, after V lost 4 bases and J lost 1 base. The CDR3 length is 17 residues. CDR1 and CDR2 (germline): SGHRS, YFSETQ. CDR3 loop: CASSPLGLAAVQETQYF. The DNA of the CDR3 is TGCGCCAGCAGCCCCCTCGGACTAGCGGCTGTCCAAGAGACCCAGTACTTC.

This clonotype has a count of ten or more. This chain uses TRBV7-7 with TRBJ2-7; 7 bases align to TRBD1. Germline loops: CDR1 SSHAT, CDR2 FNYEAQ (reference sequence). With V trimmed by 1 base and J by 2 bases, 5 bases remained unmatched. The CDR3 length is 15 residues. The CDR3 region has the DNA TGTGCCAGCAGCTTAGGACAGGGCGATACCTACGAGCAGTACTTC. Protein sequence: CASSLGQGDTYEQYF.

This clonotype was picked up a small number of times. This chain connects TRBV3-1 to TRBJ2-7, with TRBD2 identical over 9 bases. Germline V lookup: CDR1 LGHDT, CDR2 YNNKEL (reference sequence). After removal of 3 bases from V and 7 bases from J, the junction contained 4 bases not matched to a gene. The length of the CDR3 is 13 residues. CDR3 amino acids: CASSQRGGREQYF. In DNA form, the CDR3 reads TGTGCCAGCAGCCAGCGGGGGGGCCGAGAGCAGTACTTC.

The table lists this clonotype with a few counts. The rearrangement links TRBV7-9 to TRBJ2-1; D unclear. The CDR3 sequence is 13 residues long. Between the trimmed V and J ends, which lost 5 bases and 6 bases, there was a span of 11 bases. The germline gives CDR1 SEHNR, CDR2 FQNEAQ (reference sequence). Here the CDR3 DNA reads TGTGCCAGCAGCCCTCGGAGTTCCAATGAGCAGTTCTTC. Translating gives CASSPRSSNEQFF.

This clonotype has only a few counts. The V gene is TRBV29-1, the J gene TRBJ2-5; D remains ambiguous. Germline CDR1 reads SQVTM; CDR2 reads ANQGSEA. The CDR3 is 13 residues long. The V and J ends lost 6 bases and 1 base respectively, with 12 bases between them. CDR3 in DNA: TGCAGCGTCTCAGGAGCAAGCCAAGAGACCCAGTACTTC. Translating it yields CSVSGASQETQYF.

The chain employs TRBV14 and TRBJ2-7; D is uncertain. V was trimmed by 3 bases and J by 4 bases, leaving 16 bases between them. The CDR3 covers 15 residues. Germline V gene sequence: CDR1 SGHDN, CDR2 FVKESK. The CDR3 is CASSQERTDLYEQYF. In DNA, the CDR3 is TGTGCCAGCAGCCAGGAGAGGACGGATCTGTACGAGCAGTACTTC.

This chain connects TRBV5-1 to TRBJ1-1; TRBD1 matches at 7 bases. The CDR3 sequence is 14 residues long. CDR1 and CDR2 (germline): SGHRS, YFSETQ. Trimming removed 3 bases from V and 0 bases from J; junction bases left unmatched: 2. CDR3 in amino acids: CASSYDRVNTEAFF. The CDR3 nucleotides read TGCGCCAGCAGCTACGACAGGGTGAACACTGAAGCTTTCTTT.

V usage is TRBV29-1 and J usage is TRBJ2-5; TRBD1 is a possible D gene (6 bases). The CDR3 extends over 14 amino acids. V was shortened by 4 bases and J by 5 bases, with 17 bases between the two germline ends. Germline lookup yields CDR1 SQVTM and CDR2 ANQGSEA. The CDR3 DNA reads TGCAGCGTTGTCCAGGACAGAAGTACTGAGACCCAGTACTTC. Its translation: CSVVQDRSTETQYF.

The rearrangement uses TRBV5-4 and TRBJ1-2; TRBD1 matches at 7 bases. This CDR3 contains 14 residues. CDR1 is SGHNT, CDR2 YYREEE, per germline (reference sequence). J was trimmed by 5 bases and V by 0 bases; bases with no gene match: 4. CDR3: CASSLVQGKYGYTF. As DNA, the CDR3 is TGTGCCAGCAGCTTGGTACAGGGGAAATATGGCTACACCTTC.